These 2 T cell receptor beta chains were all obtained from the same sample, sequenced in a study of T cells in Graves' hyperthyroidism and ophthalmopathy. Amplification targeted TCR beta CDR3 regions from RNA transcripts. HTBI primers were employed in a first-round RT-PCR of the TCR CDR3. TCRdb re-analysed the multiplex PCR reads in MiXCR, keeping a single row per CDR3 protein. The profile shows approximately 620,000 distinct CDR3 sequences, 15% to 20% of them singletons. Sequenced: blood. All receptors derive from a woman aged 40 to 50 with Graves' ophthalmopathy.

The chain has TRBV6-2 or TRBV6-3 and TRBJ1-4; no firm D call. The V end lost 2 bases, the J end lost 6 bases, and 19 bases lay between the germline ends. This CDR3 spans 17 amino acids. CDR1 and CDR2 (germline): MNHEY, SVGEGT. DNA of the CDR3: TGTGCCAGCAGTTACCGTGGTTCCTTACCGGGATATGAAAAACTGTTTTTT. It is translated as CASSYRGSLPGYEKLFF.

There are many counts of this clonotype. The chain carries TRBV12-5 and TRBJ2-1; 15 bases agree with TRBD2. V gave up 4 bases and J gave up 7 bases; unmatched junction bases: 5. This CDR3 region has 16 residues. CDR1 is LGHNT, CDR2 FRNRAP, per germline. The CDR3 region is CASGSGLAGGQNEQFF. The CDR3 DNA sequence: TGTGCTAGTGGTTCCGGACTAGCGGGAGGGCAAAATGAGCAGTTCTTC.